These T cell receptor beta chains were read from a single sample in a study of human T cells and chemical hapten exposure. In TCRdb, the RACE reads were re-called with MiXCR into one record per CDR3 protein. The sample has more than 95,000 distinct CDR3 sequences; around 35% are singletons. Source: whole blood, taken in connection with sensitization to the hapten diphenylcyclopropenone (DPC). The origin of the receptors is a man between 35 and 55 years old with alopecia areata. Some clones in this sample may be carry-over from other donors' samples. CDR3s include the opening cysteine and the closing phenylalanine or tryptophan. The D gene is left open where the match is weak. Some rows mark clone size as missing; the rest say once, few, many or name a class of expanded clone.

>TRBJ2-3|few|-|TRBV7-2
CASSLEALTDTQYF
TGTGCCAGCAGCTTAGAGGCTTTGACAGATACGCAGTATTTT
>TRBJ2-4|few|TRBD2|TRBV29-1
CSVEGLAGAKNIQYF
TGCAGCGTTGAAGGACTAGCGGGAGCCAAAAACATTCAGTACTTC
>TRBJ2-3|few|-|TRBV6-2/TRBV6-3
CASRSSGRGPDTQYF
TGTGCCAGCAGATCATCCGGGAGAGGCCCAGATACGCAGTATTTT
>TRBJ2-2|few|-|TRBV24-1
CATHRGTVTGELFF
TGTGCCACCCACCGGGGTACGGTCACCGGGGAGCTGTTTTTT
>TRBJ2-7|-|TRBD2|TRBV3-1
CASSQDSSGAPYEQYF
TGTGCCAGCAGCCAAGATTCTAGCGGGGCCCCCTACGAGCAGTACTTC
>TRBJ2-4|-|TRBD1|TRBV20-1
CSGTRDSGKNIQYF
TGCAGTGGCACAAGGGACAGCGGCAAAAACATTCAGTACTTC
>TRBJ1-2|-|TRBD1|TRBV12-3/TRBV12-4
CASRGNRQGRYGYTF
TGTGCCAGCAGGGGTAACCGACAGGGGAGGTATGGCTACACCTTC
>TRBJ1-1|-|TRBD1|TRBV11-2
CASSHGQGEAFF
TGTGCCAGCAGCCATGGACAGGGTGAAGCTTTCTTT
>TRBJ2-7|few|TRBD2|TRBV28
CASSLPGLATEQYF
TGTGCCAGCAGTTTGCCGGGACTAGCTACCGAGCAGTACTTC
>TRBJ1-3|-|TRBD1|TRBV28
CASRRQGSGNTIYF
TGTGCCAGCAGACGACAGGGATCTGGAAACACCATATATTTT
>TRBJ2-2|-|-|TRBV6-6
CATPLRGGFGELFF
TGTGCCACCCCTCTGCGAGGAGGGTTCGGGGAGCTGTTTTTT
>TRBJ2-2|-|-|TRBV6-2/TRBV6-3
CASSQRTSNTGELFF
TGTGCCAGCAGTCAGCGAACTTCGAACACCGGGGAGCTGTTTTTT
>TRBJ1-4|-|TRBD1|TRBV18
CASSPRGGGGDEKLFF
TGTGCCAGCTCCCCACGAGGAGGAGGGGGCGATGAAAAACTGTTTTTT
>TRBJ2-6|-|-|TRBV6-2/TRBV6-3
CASSYTDSGANVLTF
TGTGCCAGCAGTTACACGGACTCTGGGGCCAACGTCCTGACTTTC
>TRBJ2-3|-|TRBD2|TRBV12-3/TRBV12-4
CASSPRAGGGTDTQYF
TGTGCCAGCAGTCCCCGGGCGGGGGGAGGTACAGATACGCAGTATTTT
>TRBJ1-5|once|-|TRBV4-3
CASSQDHEAAIWPQHF
TGCGCCAGCAGCCAAGATCATGAAGCGGCTATCTGGCCCCAGCATTTT
>TRBJ2-4|-|-|TRBV12-3/TRBV12-4
CASSFPDVPQPPLAKNIQYF
TGTGCCAGCAGTTTCCCCGACGTGCCCCAACCCCCCTTAGCCAAAAACATTCAGTACTTC
>TRBJ2-1|few|-|TRBV7-2
CASTPPGLYNEQFF
TGTGCCAGCACACCACCGGGACTCTACAATGAGCAGTTCTTC
>TRBJ2-3|once|-|TRBV5-1
CASSLAPATDTQYF
TGCGCCAGCAGCTTGGCGCCAGCCACAGATACGCAGTATTTT
>TRBJ2-1|once|TRBD2|TRBV18
CASSPPQRAGDELFF
TGTGCCAGCTCACCACCACAGAGGGCGGGGGATGAGCTGTTCTTC
>TRBJ2-7|-|TRBD2|TRBV6-2/TRBV6-3
CASSLLAGAHEQYF
TGTGCCAGCAGCTTACTAGCGGGAGCCCACGAGCAGTACTTC
>TRBJ2-1|few|TRBD2|TRBV12-3/TRBV12-4
CASSHLAGPERSEQFF
TGTGCCAGCAGTCACCTAGCGGGCCCCGAGAGGAGTGAGCAGTTCTTC
>TRBJ1-4|-|-|TRBV20-1
CSARGQATNEKLFF
TGCAGTGCTAGAGGACAGGCAACTAATGAAAAACTGTTTTTT
>TRBJ2-3|-|TRBD2|TRBV20-1
CSADTGTSGWRDTQYF
TGCAGTGCTGATACCGGGACTAGCGGCTGGAGGGATACGCAGTATTTT
>TRBJ1-2|-|-|TRBV6-5
CASSTQGIYGYTF
TGTGCCAGCAGTACACAGGGAATCTATGGCTACACCTTC
>TRBJ2-6|-|-|TRBV27
CASSPSLGANVLTF
TGTGCCAGCAGTCCGAGCCTTGGGGCCAACGTCCTGACTTTC
>TRBJ1-1|-|-|TRBV5-1
CASSLAIGVTEAFF
TGCGCCAGCAGCTTGGCCATCGGAGTGACTGAAGCTTTCTTT
>TRBJ1-5|few|-|TRBV5-5
CASSLVGGSSNQPQHF
TGTGCCAGCAGCTTGGTGGGGGGGAGTAGCAATCAGCCCCAGCATTTT
>TRBJ2-3|-|TRBD2|TRBV6-5
CASSVGLADSDTQYF
TGTGCCAGCAGTGTGGGACTAGCGGATTCAGATACGCAGTATTTT
>TRBJ2-5|few|TRBD2|TRBV29-1
CSVVSGKTETQYF
TGCAGCGTAGTGAGCGGGAAAACGGAGACCCAGTACTTC
>TRBJ2-1|-|TRBD2|TRBV14
CASSQDSGRARNEQFF
TGTGCCAGCAGCCAAGATAGCGGGAGGGCCAGGAATGAGCAGTTCTTC
>TRBJ2-7|-|-|TRBV5-1
CASSLGAAAGILRSEQYF
TGCGCCAGCAGCTTGGGGGCAGCCGCGGGAATCTTAAGAAGTGAGCAGTACTTC
>TRBJ2-1|once|TRBD1|TRBV7-2
CASTRRQGDYNEQFF
TGTGCCAGCACCCGACGACAGGGTGACTACAATGAGCAGTTCTTC
>TRBJ1-3|-|TRBD1|TRBV10-3
CAMGQGQSGNTIYF
TGTGCCATGGGACAGGGCCAATCTGGAAACACCATATATTTT
>TRBJ2-3|few|-|TRBV20-1
CSARDGSASTDTQYF
TGCAGTGCTAGAGATGGGAGTGCTAGCACAGATACGCAGTATTTT
>TRBJ2-3|-|-|TRBV21-1
CASSKGRLYPGRTDTQYF
TGTGCCAGCAGCAAAGGAAGACTTTACCCGGGCCGCACAGATACGCAGTATTTT
>TRBJ1-1|-|-|TRBV6-5
CASSITGGMNTEAFF
TGTGCCAGCAGCATTACCGGGGGAATGAACACTGAAGCTTTCTTT
>TRBJ2-3|-|-|TRBV29-1
CSVGLVGTDTQYF
TGCAGCGTTGGGTTGGTGGGCACAGATACGCAGTATTTT
>TRBJ2-1|-|TRBD2|TRBV12-3/TRBV12-4
CASSSTSGYNEQFF
TGTGCCAGCAGTTCAACTAGCGGATACAATGAGCAGTTCTTC
>TRBJ2-3|-|TRBD1|TRBV3-1
CASSQSLTGGPFKDTQYF
TGTGCCAGCAGCCAATCTTTGACAGGGGGTCCTTTCAAGGATACGCAGTATTTT
>TRBJ2-1|-|-|TRBV24-1
CATSGGSVYEQFF
TGTGCCACCAGTGGGGGTAGCGTCTATGAGCAGTTCTTC
>TRBJ1-5|few|-|TRBV29-1
CSVVATGSNQPQHF
TGCAGCGTTGTCGCGACAGGTAGCAATCAGCCCCAGCATTTT